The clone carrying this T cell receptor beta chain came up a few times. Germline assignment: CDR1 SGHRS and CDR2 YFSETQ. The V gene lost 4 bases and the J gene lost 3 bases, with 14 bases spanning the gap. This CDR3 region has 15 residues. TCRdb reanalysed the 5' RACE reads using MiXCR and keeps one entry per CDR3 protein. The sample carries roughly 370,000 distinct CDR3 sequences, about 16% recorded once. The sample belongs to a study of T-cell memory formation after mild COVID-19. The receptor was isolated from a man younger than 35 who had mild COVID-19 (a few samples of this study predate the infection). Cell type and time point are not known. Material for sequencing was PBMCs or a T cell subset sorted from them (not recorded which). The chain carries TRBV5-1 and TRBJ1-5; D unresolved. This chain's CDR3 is CASSRAPGPNQPQHF. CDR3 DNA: TGCGCCAGCAGCCGGGCCCCTGGTCCCAATCAGCCCCAGCATTTT. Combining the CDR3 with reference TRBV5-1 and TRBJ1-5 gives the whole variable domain KAGVTQTPRYLIKTRGQQVTLSCSPISGHRSVSWYQQTPGQGLQFLFEYFSETQRNKGNFPGRFSGRQFSNSRSEMNVSTLELGDSALYLCASSRAPGPNQPQHFGDGTRLSIL.